Only a few counts were recorded for the clone carrying this T cell receptor (beta chain). What it binds is unknown. The data are from a study of CD8+ T cells in alopecia areata. The wider study: Each of the treated patients was given oral tofacitinib, 5 to 10 mg twice daily, for moderate-to-severe alopecia areata.

The treatment: oral pan-JAK inhibitor, 5-10 mg twice daily. Germline CDR1 reads SGHDN; CDR2 reads FVKESK. Trimming at V came to 2 bases and at J to 6 bases, leaving 9 bases not matched to a gene. The CDR3 has 15 residues. Extraction and reverse transcription of RNA yielded cDNA as the sequencing template. Sequencing was performed with immunoSEQ multiplex PCR; in TCRdb, only in-frame clones are kept and a portion is missing. The table records roughly 180,000 clones, about 53% of them present only once. General study points: Scalp clonality, along with expanded CD8+ clones among the top 100, was significantly decreased by tofacitinib. Normal skin's resident alphabeta T cells are also sequenced in scalp samples.

This specimen consisted of CD8+ T cells sorted from blood, obtained at week 24, from a patient treated with tofacitinib. The gene calls are TRBV14 and TRBJ1-2, with 7 bases fitting TRBD1. This TCR was sampled from a human donor with alopecia areata. The CDR3 here is CASSQRDRLVDGYTF. The CDR3 nucleotides are TGTGCCAGCAGCCAAAGGGACAGACTCGTCGATGGCTACACCTTC.